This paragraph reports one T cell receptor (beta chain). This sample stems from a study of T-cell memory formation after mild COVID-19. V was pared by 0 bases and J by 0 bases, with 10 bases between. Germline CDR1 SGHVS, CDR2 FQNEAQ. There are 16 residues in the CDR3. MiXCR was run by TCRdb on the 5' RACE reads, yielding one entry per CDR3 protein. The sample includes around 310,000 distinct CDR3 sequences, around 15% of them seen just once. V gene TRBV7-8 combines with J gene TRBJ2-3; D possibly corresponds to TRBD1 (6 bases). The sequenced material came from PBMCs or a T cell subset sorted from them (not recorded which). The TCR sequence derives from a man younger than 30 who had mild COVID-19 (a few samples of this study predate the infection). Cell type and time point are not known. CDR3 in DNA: TGTGCCAGCAGCTTAGCCCATCAGGGGAGCACAGATACGCAGTATTTT. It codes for CASSLAHQGSTDTQYF.